These T cell receptor beta chains were read from a single sample in a study of CD8+ T cells in alopecia areata. Using immunoSEQ multiplex PCR, the repertoire was profiled, and TCRdb retains in-frame clones only, with some absent. The table shows more than 100,000 clones, with 70% to 90% occurring only once. This material consisted of CD8+ T cells sorted from blood, taken around week 30, from a patient treated with tofacitinib. The origin of the receptors is a human donor with alopecia areata. CDR3s include the opening cysteine and the closing phenylalanine or tryptophan. Each record gives: clone size, V gene, J gene, D gene, CDR3 protein, CDR3 DNA. The D gene is left open where the match is weak. Expanded clones are given a class, and other clones once, few, many or no size at all.

NA	TRBV19	TRBJ1-2	TRBD1	CASSILLSDRGRALF	TGTGCCAGTAGTATTCTGTTATCGGACAGGGGACGGGCACTCTTC
few	TRBV6-5	TRBJ2-1	NA	CASSPGTNEQFF	TGTGCCAGCAGCCCCGGCACCAATGAGCAGTTCTTC
NA	TRBV7-9	TRBJ2-2	NA	CASRPSGELFF	TGTGCCTCGCGGCCCTCCGGGGAGCTGTTTTTT
NA	TRBV29-1	TRBJ2-1	NA	CSVEDGGNEQFF	TGCAGCGTTGAAGACGGCGGCAATGAGCAGTTCTTC
NA	TRBV28	TRBJ2-1	NA	CASSLYGVSDEQFF	TGTGCCAGCAGTTTATATGGAGTAAGTGATGAGCAGTTCTTC
NA	TRBV7-9	TRBJ2-7	TRBD2	CASSLAPGTSPYYEQYF	TGTGCCAGCAGCTTAGCACCGGGGACTAGCCCCTACTACGAGCAGTACTTC
NA	TRBV11-2	TRBJ1-6	NA	CASSPIEGGNSPLHF	TGTGCCAGCAGCCCTATAGAGGGTGGCAATTCACCCCTCCACTTT
NA	TRBV18	TRBJ2-1	TRBD2	CASSPLAGVGNEQFF	TGTGCCAGCTCACCCCTAGCGGGAGTAGGCAATGAGCAGTTCTTC
NA	TRBV28	TRBJ2-7	TRBD1	CASSLRKGQGKDEQYF	TGTGCCAGCAGTTTGAGGAAAGGACAGGGAAAAGACGAGCAGTACTTC
few	TRBV28	TRBJ2-7	NA	CASSLGTGTSYEQYF	TGTGCCAGCAGTTTGGGTACGGGGACTTCCTACGAGCAGTACTTC
NA	TRBV9	TRBJ1-3	NA	CASSVGWGPSGNTIYF	TGTGCCAGCAGCGTAGGCTGGGGACCCTCTGGAAACACCATATATTTT
NA	TRBV6-1	TRBJ2-7	TRBD1	CASSEGTGISEQYF	TGTGCCAGCAGTGAAGGGACAGGGATCTCCGAGCAGTACTTC
NA	TRBV25-1	TRBJ1-6	TRBD1	CASSETGKANSPLHF	TGTGCCAGCAGTGAGACAGGGAAGGCGAATTCACCCCTCCACTTT
NA	TRBV27	TRBJ2-1	NA	CASSLDTRFSYNEQFF	TGTGCCAGCAGTTTGGATACTCGGTTCTCCTACAATGAGCAGTTCTTC
NA	TRBV28	TRBJ1-1	NA	CASSLRGVPHLLGTEAFF	TGTGCCAGCAGTTTAAGAGGTGTCCCTCATTTGCTAGGGACTGAAGCTTTCTTT
NA	TRBV11-3	TRBJ2-1	TRBD2	CASSLVAGGTNEQFF	TGTGCCAGCAGCTTAGTAGCGGGAGGCACCAATGAGCAGTTCTTC
NA	TRBV7-3	TRBJ2-7	TRBD2	CASSSLAGGSYEQYF	TGTGCCAGCAGCAGTCTAGCGGGAGGGTCCTACGAGCAGTACTTC
NA	TRBV6-1	TRBJ2-3	NA	CASSEARWGTDTQYF	TGTGCCAGCAGTGAAGCCCGGTGGGGCACAGATACGCAGTATTTT
NA	TRBV7-9	TRBJ2-5	NA	CASSFYALETQYF	TGTGCCAGCAGCTTCTATGCCTTAGAGACCCAGTACTTC
NA	TRBV29-1	TRBJ1-1	NA	CSVEGGLRTEAFF	TGCAGCGTCGAGGGGGGACTGAGGACTGAAGCTTTCTTT
NA	TRBV30	TRBJ1-6	TRBD1	CAWTPGTDSNSPLHF	TGTGCCTGGACCCCTGGGACAGATTCTAATTCACCCCTCCACTTT
NA	TRBV13	TRBJ2-1	TRBD1	CASSLGTGYNEQFF	TGTGCCAGCAGCCTCGGGACAGGGTACAATGAGCAGTTCTTC
NA	TRBV7-8	TRBJ1-5	NA	CASSLARQPQHF	TGTGCCAGCAGCTTAGCACGTCAGCCCCAGCATTTT
few	TRBV13	TRBJ1-1	NA	CASSLGRTEAFF	TGTGCCAGCAGCTTAGGCCGGACTGAAGCTTTCTTT
NA	TRBV2	TRBJ1-6	NA	CASEESSYNSPLHF	TGTGCCAGCGAGGAGAGCTCCTATAATTCACCCCTCCACTTT
NA	TRBV4-2	TRBJ1-4	NA	CASSQGEGANEKLFF	TGTGCCAGCAGCCAGGGGGAAGGAGCTAATGAAAAACTGTTTTTT
NA	TRBV4-1	TRBJ2-7	TRBD1	CASSQGQGSYEQYF	TGCGCCAGCAGCCAAGGACAGGGGTCCTACGAGCAGTACTTC
NA	TRBV7-9	TRBJ2-5	TRBD1	CASSSTGAPETQYF	TGTGCCAGCAGTTCGACAGGGGCGCCCGAGACCCAGTACTTC
NA	TRBV4-2	TRBJ2-1	NA	CASSQGTPSYNEQFF	TGTGCCAGCAGCCAGGGGACTCCGTCCTACAATGAGCAGTTCTTC
NA	TRBV5-8	TRBJ2-7	NA	CASSPYYEQYF	TGTGCCAGCAGCCCCTATTACGAGCAGTACTTC
NA	TRBV13	TRBJ2-7	NA	CASSLGDSYEQYF	TGTGCCAGCAGCTTAGGGGACAGCTACGAGCAGTACTTC
NA	TRBV30	TRBJ2-1	NA	CAWSPTSNEQFF	TGTGCCTGGAGTCCTACTAGTAATGAGCAGTTCTTC
once	TRBV5-1	TRBJ1-5	NA	CASSPGTNQEPQHF	TGCGCCAGCAGCCCCGGGACCAACCAAGAGCCCCAGCATTTT
once	TRBV19	TRBJ2-5	TRBD2	CASSITGTSGKETQYF	TGTGCCAGTAGTATCACCGGGACTAGCGGGAAGGAGACCCAGTACTTC
NA	TRBV30	TRBJ1-5	NA	CAWEKDGAGPQHF	TGTGCCTGGGAAAAGGACGGGGCAGGGCCCCAGCATTTT
NA	TRBV7-9	TRBJ2-7	TRBD1	CASTGTGPYEQYF	TGTGCCAGCACCGGGACAGGGCCCTACGAGCAGTACTTC
NA	TRBV4-2	TRBJ1-1	NA	CASSQREGLNTEAFF	TGTGCCAGCAGCCAAAGGGAGGGATTGAACACTGAAGCTTTCTTT
NA	TRBV7-9	TRBJ2-7	NA	CASSSPTEQYF	TGTGCCAGCAGCTCACCGACCGAGCAGTACTTC
few	TRBV6-1	TRBJ2-2	NA	CASSEDTSYTTGELFF	TGTGCCAGCAGTGAGGACACCTCGTACACCACCGGGGAGCTGTTTTTT
NA	TRBV5-1	TRBJ2-5	TRBD2	CASSSQLAGGPGPETQYF	TGCGCCAGCAGCTCCCAACTAGCGGGAGGGCCGGGGCCAGAGACCCAGTACTTC
NA	TRBV10-3	TRBJ2-5	NA	CAISDRGGRETQYF	TGTGCCATCAGTGACAGGGGAGGGCGAGAGACCCAGTACTTC
NA	TRBV5-1	TRBJ2-1	TRBD2	CASSSDAGGSYNEQFF	TGCGCCAGCAGCTCAGACGCGGGAGGATCCTACAATGAGCAGTTCTTC
NA	TRBV29-1	TRBJ1-1	TRBD1	CSGWTGIEAFF	TGCAGCGGATGGACAGGGATTGAAGCTTTCTTT
NA	TRBV4-2	TRBJ2-7	NA	CASSQETESYEQYF	TGTGCCAGCAGCCAAGAAACAGAGTCCTACGAGCAGTACTTC
NA	TRBV21-1	TRBJ2-1	NA	CASSTALRDYHLNEQFF	TGTGCCAGCAGCACCGCACTTCGGGACTACCATCTCAATGAGCAGTTCTTC
NA	TRBV9	TRBJ2-2	NA	CASSVATWGVNTGELFF	TGTGCCAGCAGCGTAGCCACCTGGGGGGTAAACACCGGGGAGCTGTTTTTT
NA	TRBV30	TRBJ2-2	NA	CAWSVGVNTGELFF	TGTGCCTGGAGTGTTGGCGTGAACACCGGGGAGCTGTTTTTT
NA	TRBV29-1	TRBJ2-3	NA	CSVELDRQPFSTDTQYF	TGCAGCGTCGAGCTAGACAGGCAACCCTTTAGCACAGATACGCAGTATTTT